The 25 T cell receptor beta chains in this list originate from one sample, sequenced in a study of blood T cell repertoires in COVID-19. The data were produced by immunoSEQ multiplex PCR, yet TCRdb's version contains in-frame clones alone and is incomplete. The sample contains under 95,000 clones, approximately 82% of which appear only once. Sequences were obtained from peripheral blood. Source of these receptors: a human donor in a cohort sampled during active COVID-19.

This clone was seen a handful of times. The J gene is TRBJ1-1, the V gene TRBV6-2 or TRBV6-3, with D possibly matching TRBD1 (6 bases). This CDR3 has 15 residues. Per the germline V gene, CDR1 is MNHEY and CDR2 is SVGEGT. Trimming pared 3 bases from V and 1 base from J, leaving 12 bases between. This CDR3 reads CASSYPGTSNTEAFF. The CDR3 coding sequence is TGTGCCAGCAGTTATCCCGGGACATCGAACACTGAAGCTTTCTTT.

The genes are TRBV7-2 and TRBJ1-1; D unclear. Germline V gene sequence: CDR1 SGHTA, CDR2 FQGNSA. CDR3 size: 13 residues. V was shortened by 7 bases and J by 7 bases, with 16 bases between the two germline ends. For the CDR3, the DNA is TGTGCCAGCACCCTCAGGTGGGAGAATGAAGCTTTCTTT. Translation gives CASTLRWENEAFF.

The CDR3 spells CASSKLAGGVGETQYF. The CDR3 DNA follows: TGTGCCAGTAGTAAACTAGCGGGAGGCGTCGGAGAGACCCAGTACTTC. V and J are TRBV19 and TRBJ2-5; 12 positions agree with TRBD2. The CDR3 is 16 residues long. The J segment lost 4 bases and the V segment lost 4 bases, leaving 7 bases of the junction unmatched. Per germline, CDR1 LNHDA and CDR2 SQIVND (reference sequence).

The rearrangement uses TRBV28 and TRBJ2-1, with 12 bases aligning to TRBD2. The CDR3 length is 17 residues. From germline, CDR1 is MDHEN and CDR2 SYDVKM. V shed 5 bases, J shed 4 bases, and the junction held 9 bases outside the gene matches. The CDR3 loop is CASSPSSGRAGYNEQFF. The CDR3 DNA reads TGTGCCAGCAGTCCCTCTAGCGGGAGGGCCGGGTACAATGAGCAGTTCTTC.

V and J are TRBV5-1 and TRBJ2-3; D call uncertain. Germline V gene lookup returns CDR1 SGHRS and CDR2 YFSETQ. Trimming cost V 4 bases and J 5 bases, with 20 bases left between them. The CDR3 covers 16 residues. CDR3 sequence reads: CASSPKKRVIGDTQYF. In DNA form, the CDR3 reads TGCGCCAGCAGCCCCAAGAAACGGGTCATCGGAGATACGCAGTATTTT.

In its sample, this clone was seen a few times. The rearrangement uses TRBV18 and TRBJ2-7, with D tentatively TRBD2 (6 bases). The CDR3 loop spans 14 amino acids. V was trimmed by 2 bases and J by 2 bases, leaving 10 bases between them. Germline assignment: CDR1 KGHSH and CDR2 LQKENI. DNA for the CDR3: TGTGCCAGCTCACCATTGCGGGGAACCTACGAGCAGTACTTC. This codes for CASSPLRGTYEQYF.

The genes are TRBV19 and TRBJ1-4; D is uncertain. The CDR3 extends over 15 amino acids. Trimming took 5 bases from V and 4 from J, leaving 14 bases between them. Germline CDR1 LNHDA, CDR2 SQIVND (reference sequence). The DNA of the CDR3 is TGTGCCAGTAGTCCTCGGACTGGCGGTAATGAAAAACTGTTTTTT. It yields the protein CASSPRTGGNEKLFF.

V usage is TRBV18 and J usage is TRBJ2-1, with 9 bases that match TRBD2. CDR1 KGHSH and CDR2 LQKENI come from the germline V gene. The CDR3 consists of 15 residues. Unmatched junction bases numbered 4, after V lost 3 bases and J lost 4 bases. The CDR3 is CASSPPSGTYNEQFF. The CDR3 nucleotides are TGTGCCAGCTCACCCCCTAGCGGGACTTACAATGAGCAGTTCTTC.

This chain links TRBV28 with TRBJ2-5; D is perhaps TRBD1 (5 bases). The germline V gene has CDR1 MDHEN and CDR2 SYDVKM. V dropped 6 bases and J dropped 8 bases, with 19 bases sitting between them. This CDR3 is 14 amino acids long. CDR3 DNA: TGTGCCAGCAGCCGCAGACAGACGTTCTTTACCCAGTACTTC. It yields the protein CASSRRQTFFTQYF.

This clone has more than one count but fewer than ten. The chain carries TRBV14 and TRBJ1-4; no clear D gene. This CDR3 contains 14 residues. The V gene's germline CDR1 is SGHDN and CDR2 FVKESK. V shed 4 bases and J shed 0 bases, with 6 bases lying between them. The CDR3 sequence: CASSLQATNEKLFF. The CDR3 DNA follows: TGTGCCAGCAGCCTGCAGGCAACTAATGAAAAACTGTTTTTT. The entire variable domain, with the rest obtained from reference TRBV14 and TRBJ1-4, is as follows: EAGVTQFPSHSVIEKGQTVTLRCDPISGHDNLYWYRRVMGKEIKFLLHFVKESKQDESGMPNNRFLAERTGGTYSTLKVQPAELEDSGVYFCASSLQATNEKLFFGSGTQLSVL.

This clone was recorded once. The chain couples TRBV18 to TRBJ2-3, with TRBD1 as a possible D gene (7 bases). Germline CDR1 and CDR2: KGHSH and LQKENI. The CDR3 loop spans 16 amino acids. Between the trimmed V and J ends, which lost 6 bases and 1 base, there was a span of 17 bases. The CDR3 reads CASSRQGGGGTDTQYF. The CDR3 nucleotides are TGTGCCAGCTCCCGTCAGGGGGGAGGCGGCACAGATACGCAGTATTTT.

The chain uses TRBV28 and TRBJ2-7, with 7 bases aligning to TRBD1. The CDR3 totals 13 residues. Germline assignment: CDR1 MDHEN and CDR2 SYDVKM. Losses at the gene ends were 6 bases for V and 2 bases for J; bases not matched to a gene: 4. In DNA form, the CDR3 reads TGTGCCAGCAGCCGGACAGGAGCCTACGAGCAGTACTTC. This gives the protein CASSRTGAYEQYF.

J is TRBJ2-1 and V is TRBV28, with unresolved D. Trimming cost V 6 bases and J 4 bases, with 10 bases left between them. The CDR3 totals 13 residues. Germline values: CDR1 MDHEN, CDR2 SYDVKM. The chain's CDR3 is CASSLARYNEQFF. CDR3 sequence (DNA): TGTGCCAGCAGCTTGGCGAGGTACAATGAGCAGTTCTTC.

V and J are TRBV5-1 and TRBJ1-1, with D perhaps matching TRBD1 (5 bases). The CDR3 covers 17 residues. The germline V gene has CDR1 SGHRS and CDR2 YFSETQ. V lost 1 base and J 2 bases, leaving 18 bases between the germline ends. CDR3 sequence (DNA): TGCGCCAGCAGCTTGACCGGGCTAGGCGGGGGAAACACTGAAGCTTTCTTT. Translated: CASSLTGLGGGNTEAFF.

The CDR3 bases are TGTGCCAGCAGCTTGGGGGGAGATCAGCCCCAGCATTTT. It is translated as CASSLGGDQPQHF. This rearrangement joins TRBV5-6 to TRBJ1-5; D is unresolved. The CDR3 loop spans 13 amino acids. Per the germline V gene, CDR1 is SGHDT and CDR2 is YYEEEE. V lost 0 bases and J 5 bases, leaving 6 bases between the germline ends.

The CDR3: CASTTTGGAYNEKLFF. The CDR3 region has the DNA TGTGCCAGCACGACAACCGGAGGGGCCTATAATGAAAAACTGTTTTTT. This rearrangement joins TRBV18 to TRBJ1-4; possible D gene TRBD1, 5 bases. V lost 8 bases and J lost 4, with 20 bases in between. Germline CDR1 KGHSH, CDR2 LQKENI. The CDR3 is 16 residues long. Using reference TRBV18 and TRBJ1-4 for the parts outside the CDR3, the full variable domain is NAGVMQNPRHLVRRRGQEARLRCSPMKGHSHVYWYRQLPEEGLKFMVYLQKENIIDESGMPKERFSAEFPKEGPSILRIQQVVRGDSAAYFCASTTTGGAYNEKLFFGSGTQLSVL.

The genes are TRBV5-6 and TRBJ1-1; D is perhaps TRBD1 (5 bases). The ends were cut back, 4 bases at V and 1 base at J, with 14 bases in the middle. This CDR3 contains 15 residues. Germline assignment: CDR1 SGHDT and CDR2 YYEEEE. The CDR3 protein is CASSLRQGGNTEAFF. The CDR3 DNA sequence: TGTGCCAGCAGCCTCCGGCAGGGAGGGAACACTGAAGCTTTCTTT.

The rearrangement joins TRBV18 to TRBJ1-3, with a possible D match to TRBD1 (6 bases). The V end was cut by 5 bases, the J end by 6 bases, with 17 bases between. This CDR3 region has 15 residues. CDR1 KGHSH and CDR2 LQKENI come from the germline V gene. The CDR3 DNA is TGTGCCAGCTCAAGTCGACAGGCGGCGGAAAACACCATATATTTT. Translation gives CASSSRQAAENTIYF.

The V gene is TRBV6-4, the J gene TRBJ1-2; D ambiguous. Germline CDR1 and CDR2: MRHNA and SNTAGT. The V and J ends lost 4 bases and 0 bases respectively, with 9 bases between them. The CDR3 spans 14 residues. In DNA form, the CDR3 reads TGTGCCAGCAGTGCAGAGGGCGCTAACTATGGCTACACCTTC. It yields the protein CASSAEGANYGYTF.

This clone has just one count. The chain is built from TRBV2 and TRBJ2-3; 7 bases line up with TRBD2. From germline, CDR1 is SNHLY and CDR2 FYNNEI. This CDR3 contains 14 residues. Unmatched junction bases numbered 5, after V lost 4 bases and J lost 4 bases. CDR3 nucleotide sequence: TGTGCCAGCAGTGCATCCCTAGCGGCAGATACGCAGTATTTT. It specifies CASSASLAADTQYF.

The genes are TRBV5-5 and TRBJ2-1, with 13 nucleotides matching TRBD2. Germline CDR1 SGHKS, CDR2 YYEKEE (reference sequence). V dropped 0 bases and J dropped 0; count of bases not matched to a gene: 0. The CDR3 has 17 amino acids. CDR3 nucleotides: TGTGCCAGCAGCTTGGGGACTAGCGGGAGCTCCTACAATGAGCAGTTCTTC. Protein product: CASSLGTSGSSYNEQFF.

This clone has a single count. The J gene is TRBJ2-7, the V gene TRBV11-1; 10 positions agree with TRBD1. Per the germline V gene, CDR1 is SGHAT and CDR2 is FQDESV (reference sequence). Losses at the gene ends were 6 bases for V and 6 bases for J; bases not matched to a gene: 5. The CDR3 loop spans 13 amino acids. The CDR3 sequence is CASRQTGGGEQYF. CDR3 DNA sequence: TGTGCCAGCAGACAGACAGGGGGCGGCGAGCAGTACTTC.

The chain is built from TRBV5-4 and TRBJ1-2; maybe TRBD1 (5 bases). The CDR3 sequence is 14 residues long. Trimming pared 4 bases from V and 7 bases from J, leaving 17 bases between. From germline, CDR1 is SGHNT and CDR2 YYREEE (reference sequence). The DNA of the CDR3 is TGTGCCAGCAGCGGCGGGGACGGCTATCTTGGCTACACCTTC. Amino acids: CASSGGDGYLGYTF.

This clone was found a few times. This chain joins TRBV19 and TRBJ1-1; D may be TRBD1 (5 bases). There are 15 residues in the CDR3. The germline V and J ends were trimmed by 6 bases and 2 bases, with 16 bases remaining between them. In germline, CDR1 is LNHDA, CDR2 SQIVND (reference sequence). CDR3 amino acids: CASSPFFQGNTEAFF. The DNA for the CDR3 is TGTGCCAGTAGCCCCTTTTTTCAGGGAAACACTGAAGCTTTCTTT. Looking up the rest from reference TRBV19 and TRBJ1-1 gives the full variable domain: DGGITQSPKYLFRKEGQNVTLSCEQNLNHDAMYWYRQDPGQGLRLIYYSQIVNDFQKGDIAEGYSVSREKKESFPLTVTSAQKNPTAFYLCASSPFFQGNTEAFFGQGTRLTVV.

The V and J genes are TRBV5-8 and TRBJ2-7, with a tentative D call TRBD2 (6 bases). Trimming left V 4 bases short and J 4 bases short, with 18 bases between. CDR3 size: 15 residues. Looked up from germline, CDR1 is SGHTS and CDR2 is YDEGEE. The CDR3 nucleotides read TGTGCCAGCAGCATATACTCGTCCGCGGGGTACGAGCAGTACTTC. It yields the protein CASSIYSSAGYEQYF.